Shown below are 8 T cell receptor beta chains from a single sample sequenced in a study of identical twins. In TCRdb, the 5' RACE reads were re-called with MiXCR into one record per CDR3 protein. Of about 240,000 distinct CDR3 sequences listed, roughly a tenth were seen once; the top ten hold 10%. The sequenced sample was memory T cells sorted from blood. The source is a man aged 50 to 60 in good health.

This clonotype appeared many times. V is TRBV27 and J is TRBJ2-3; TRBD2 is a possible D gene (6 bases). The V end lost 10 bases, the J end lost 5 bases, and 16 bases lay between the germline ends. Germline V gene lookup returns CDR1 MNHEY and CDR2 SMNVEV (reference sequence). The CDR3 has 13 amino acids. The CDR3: CATGGTSEDTQYF. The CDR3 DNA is TGTGCCACCGGTGGGACTTCAGAAGATACGCAGTATTTT.

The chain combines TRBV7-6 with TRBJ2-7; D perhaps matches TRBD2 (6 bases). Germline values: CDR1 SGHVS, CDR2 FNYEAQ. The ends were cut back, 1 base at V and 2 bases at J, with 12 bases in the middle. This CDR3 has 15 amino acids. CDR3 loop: CASSLVGTPPYEQYF. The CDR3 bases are TGTGCCAGCAGCTTAGTTGGGACTCCTCCCTACGAGCAGTACTTC.

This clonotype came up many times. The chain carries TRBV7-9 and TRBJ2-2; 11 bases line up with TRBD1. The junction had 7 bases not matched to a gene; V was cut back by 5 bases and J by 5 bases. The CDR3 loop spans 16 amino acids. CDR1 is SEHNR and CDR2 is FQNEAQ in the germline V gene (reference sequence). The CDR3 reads CASSPRDRGNTGELFF. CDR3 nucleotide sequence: TGTGCCAGCAGCCCCCGGGACAGGGGGAATACCGGGGAGCTGTTTTTT. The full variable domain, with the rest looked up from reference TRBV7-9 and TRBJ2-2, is DTGVSQNPRHKITKRGQNVTFRCDPISEHNRLYWYRQTLGQGPEFLTYFQNEAQLEKSRLLSDRFSAERPKGSFSTLEIQRTEQGDSAMYLCASSPRDRGNTGELFFGEGSRLTVL.

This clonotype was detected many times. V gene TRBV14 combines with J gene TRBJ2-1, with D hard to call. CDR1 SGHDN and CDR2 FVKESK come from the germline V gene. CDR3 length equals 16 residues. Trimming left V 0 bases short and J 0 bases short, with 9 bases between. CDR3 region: CASSQDYLSSYNEQFF. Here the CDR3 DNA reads TGTGCCAGCAGCCAAGACTATCTCAGCTCCTACAATGAGCAGTTCTTC.

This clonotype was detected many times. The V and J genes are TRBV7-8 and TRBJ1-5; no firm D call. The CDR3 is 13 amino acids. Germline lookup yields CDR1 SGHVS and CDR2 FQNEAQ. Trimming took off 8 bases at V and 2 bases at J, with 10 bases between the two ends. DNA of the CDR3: TGTGCCAGCGGCTCCAGTCGCAATCAGCCCCAGCATTTT. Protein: CASGSSRNQPQHF.

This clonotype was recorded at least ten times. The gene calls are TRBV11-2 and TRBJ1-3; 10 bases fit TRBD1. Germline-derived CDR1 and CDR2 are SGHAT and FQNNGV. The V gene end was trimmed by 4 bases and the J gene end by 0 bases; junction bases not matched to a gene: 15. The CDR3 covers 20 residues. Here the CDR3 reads CASSYPGQGPRRSSGNTIYF. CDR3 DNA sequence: TGTGCCAGCAGCTACCCGGGACAGGGGCCGAGAAGAAGCTCTGGAAACACCATATATTTT.

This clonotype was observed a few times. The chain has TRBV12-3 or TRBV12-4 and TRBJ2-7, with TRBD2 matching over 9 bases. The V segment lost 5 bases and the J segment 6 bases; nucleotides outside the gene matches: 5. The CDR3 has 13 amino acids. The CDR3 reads CASSLGTSSEQYF. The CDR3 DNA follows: TGTGCCAGCAGTCTCGGGACTAGCAGCGAGCAGTACTTC.

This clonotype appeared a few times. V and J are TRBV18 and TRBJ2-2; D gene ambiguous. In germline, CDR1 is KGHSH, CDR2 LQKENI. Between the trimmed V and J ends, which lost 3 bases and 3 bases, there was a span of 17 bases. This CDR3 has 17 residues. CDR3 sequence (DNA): TGTGCCAGCTCACCTCAATCGCGTCTACGGGACACCGGGGAGCTGTTTTTT. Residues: CASSPQSRLRDTGELFF.